The sequence of this TCR beta chain was determined in a study of identical twins. Template switching created a universal primer site, and the cDNA included unique molecular identifiers. MiXCR was run by TCRdb on the 5' RACE reads, yielding one entry per CDR3 protein. The sample has some 500,000 distinct CDR3 sequences; roughly 9.5% are singletons. Healthy Caucasians supplied all donations. This clonotype was counted only a few times. Its antigen is currently unknown. The CDR3 has 15 residues. Trimming left V 4 bases short and J 6 bases short, with 16 bases between. The study's findings and limits: Carriage of fewer insertions was seen in abundant cord blood beta clonotypes, whereas memory repertoires showed none. Possibly, invariant MAIT and iNKT cells partly confounded zero-insertion analyses.

Separately, the same data were catalogued under a study of yellow fever vaccine responses in identical twins.

The source is a woman aged 18-29 years in good health. Sequencing input: PBMCs. The rearrangement uses TRBV12-3 or TRBV12-4 and TRBJ2-1; D ambiguous. CDR3 loop: CASSYKAMQVNEQFF. CDR3 DNA sequence: TGTGCCAGCAGTTACAAGGCTATGCAAGTCAATGAGCAGTTCTTC.